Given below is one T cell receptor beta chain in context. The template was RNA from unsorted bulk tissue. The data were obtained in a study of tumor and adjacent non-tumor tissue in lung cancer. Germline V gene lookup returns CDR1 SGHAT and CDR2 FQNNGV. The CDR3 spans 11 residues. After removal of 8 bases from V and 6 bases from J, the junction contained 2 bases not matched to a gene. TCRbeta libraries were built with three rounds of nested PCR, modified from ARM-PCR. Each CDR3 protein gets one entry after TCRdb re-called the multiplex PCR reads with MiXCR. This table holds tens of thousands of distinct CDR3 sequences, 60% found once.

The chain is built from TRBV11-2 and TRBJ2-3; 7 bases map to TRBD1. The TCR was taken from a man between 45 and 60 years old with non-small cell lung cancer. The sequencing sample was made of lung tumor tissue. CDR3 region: CASQGVDTQYF. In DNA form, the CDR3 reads TGTGCCAGCCAGGGGGTTGATACGCAGTATTTT.